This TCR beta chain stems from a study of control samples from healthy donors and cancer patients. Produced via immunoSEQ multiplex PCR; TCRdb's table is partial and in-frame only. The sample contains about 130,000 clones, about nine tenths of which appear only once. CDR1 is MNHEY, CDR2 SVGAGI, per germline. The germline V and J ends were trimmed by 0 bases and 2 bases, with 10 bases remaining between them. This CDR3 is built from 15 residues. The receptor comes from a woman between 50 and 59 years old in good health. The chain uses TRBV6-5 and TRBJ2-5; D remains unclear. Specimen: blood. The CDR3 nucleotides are TGTGCCAGCAGTTACTCGGCGCGGCGGCAAGAGACCCAGTACTTC. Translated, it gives CASSYSARRQETQYF.